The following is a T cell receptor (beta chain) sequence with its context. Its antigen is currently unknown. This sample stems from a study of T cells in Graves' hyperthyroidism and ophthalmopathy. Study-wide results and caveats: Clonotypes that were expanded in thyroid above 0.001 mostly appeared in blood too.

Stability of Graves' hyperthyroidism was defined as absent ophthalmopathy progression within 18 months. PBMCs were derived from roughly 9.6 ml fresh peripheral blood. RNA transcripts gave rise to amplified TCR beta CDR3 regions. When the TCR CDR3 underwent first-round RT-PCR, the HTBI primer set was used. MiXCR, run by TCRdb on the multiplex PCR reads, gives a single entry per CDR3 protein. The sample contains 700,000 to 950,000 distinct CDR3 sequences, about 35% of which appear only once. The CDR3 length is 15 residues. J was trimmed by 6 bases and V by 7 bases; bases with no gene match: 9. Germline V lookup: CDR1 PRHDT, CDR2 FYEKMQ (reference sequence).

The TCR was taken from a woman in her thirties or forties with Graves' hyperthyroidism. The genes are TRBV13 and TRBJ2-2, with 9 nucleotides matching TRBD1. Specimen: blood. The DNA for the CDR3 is TGTGCCAGCACCCCGGGACAGGGAGGGGCCGGGGAGCTGTTTTTT. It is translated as CASTPGQGGAGELFF.